Only one count was recorded for the clone carrying this T cell receptor (beta chain). CDR1 and CDR2 (germline): SGHDT, YYEEEE. The CDR3 runs 15 residues. V shed 7 bases and J 3 bases; nucleotides not matched to a gene: 10. Generated by immunoSEQ multiplex PCR, the TCRdb table keeps only in-frame clones and is missing some. In the table there are approximately 400,000 clones, about 91% of which are singletons. This sample is part of a study of blood T cell repertoires in COVID-19. Study details: COVID-19 samples collected from the United States, Italy and Spain covered acute and convalescent phases.

The receptor was derived from a woman in her 50s with COVID-19, enrolled during active disease. The chain carries TRBV5-6 and TRBJ1-1, with 9 bases identical to TRBD1. Sequencing was done on a sample of peripheral blood. The CDR3 DNA is TGTGCCAGCGCCTGGGGGACAGGGTCGGACACTGAAGCTTTCTTT. Its translation is CASAWGTGSDTEAFF.